This T cell receptor (beta chain) was recovered during a study of cytomegalovirus exposure and HLA in healthy donors. Findings of the study overall: In the analysis, some V segments, TRBV6-2 and TRBV6-3 included, were excluded as indistinguishable. Within a later analysis, the majority of CMV-associated TCR beta chains appeared HLA-restricted.

The PCR contained 60 Vbeta and 13 Jbeta primers. In the authors' workflow: Later reanalysis found about 78 million unique TCR beta chains, about 11 million of them shared. Generated by immunoSEQ multiplex PCR, the TCRdb table keeps only in-frame clones and is missing some. V, J and clone size were drawn from that table, and D and trimming were deduced from the DNA. Altogether under 200,000 clones are present, around 84% being singletons, with the ten largest covering 2.5%. The CDR3 spans 14 residues. Germline V gene lookup returns CDR1 LNHDA and CDR2 SQIVND (reference sequence). With 2 bases clipped from V and 4 bases from J, the junction kept 4 bases outside the gene matches. To note about this clone: Its antigen remains unknown.

The sample taken for sequencing was PBMCs. The TCR was taken from a man aged 25-40 years in good health and CMV-seropositive. The rearrangement uses TRBV19 and TRBJ1-2, with 7 bases aligning to TRBD1. The CDR3 nucleotides are TGTGCCAGTAGTATACGGTCAGGGGGCTATGGCTACACCTTC. Translation: CASSIRSGGYGYTF. The full variable domain, in which reference TRBV19 and TRBJ1-2 provide the parts outside the CDR3, is DGGITQSPKYLFRKEGQNVTLSCEQNLNHDAMYWYRQDPGQGLRLIYYSQIVNDFQKGDIAEGYSVSREKKESFPLTVTSAQKNPTAFYLCASSIRSGGYGYTFGSGTRLTVV.